This record concerns one T cell receptor beta chain sequence. No antigen is known for it. Template switching (which added a universal primer site) was used, and cDNA carried unique molecular identifiers. MiXCR, applied by TCRdb to the 5' RACE reads, yields one record per CDR3 protein. The sample consists of 420,000 or so distinct CDR3 sequences, around 20% of them appearing once. There were only healthy Caucasians among the donors. The sample comes from a study of identical twins. Germline lookup yields CDR1 SGDLS and CDR2 YYNGEE. The CDR3 totals 15 residues. Unmatched junction bases numbered 8, after V lost 0 bases and J lost 8 bases. The study, taken as a whole, reports: For out-of-frame beta sequences, excess twin sharing was weaker. For monozygotic twins, models underestimated out-of-frame TCR alpha sharing.

The specimen was naive T cells sorted from blood. The chain has TRBV9 and TRBJ2-3; TRBD2 matches at 8 bases. The receptor's source is a man in his fifties in good health. The DNA of the CDR3 is TGTGCCAGCAGCGTAGAACCCGGGGGGGCCGGTACGCAGTATTTT. This sequence encodes CASSVEPGGAGTQYF.